The clone carrying this T cell receptor (beta chain) was detected many times. Its matching antigen is unknown. Additional DNA sequences in this sample encode the identical CDR3. The data originate from a study of T cell responses to AZD1222 COVID-19 vaccine. Study results and caveats: Nearly half of spike-specific TCRs reportedly target unmutated variant regions. Seropositive AZD1222 recipients at baseline numbered only 5 or 6. A mostly white British donor set with more females was recruited, and clonal diversity was possibly underestimated. Two AZD1222 doses significantly raised spike-specific TCR breadth and depth over controls.

Here immunoSEQ multiplex PCR was the method, and the copy in TCRdb shows in-frame clones only, minus some. The sample shows 85,000 to 100,000 clones, 70% to 80% of them seen only once. The sample consisted of peripheral blood, taken on day 0 of AZD1222 vaccination. The sequence derives from an adult in good health.

CDR3 nucleotide sequence: TGTGCCAGCTCACCAGGACTAGTCTCCTACGAGCAGTACTTC. Its protein product is CASSPGLVSYEQYF. V usage is TRBV18 and J usage is TRBJ2-7; 7 nucleotides align to TRBD2. This CDR3 comprises 14 residues. Trimming took 2 bases from V and 0 from J; bases not matched to a gene: 1. Germline CDR1 is KGHSH and CDR2 is LQKENI.